These T cell receptor beta chains were read from a single sample in a study of regulatory T cells in long-lasting Graves disease. TCRdb fed the multiplex PCR reads into MiXCR, producing one record per CDR3 protein. Among about 370,000 distinct CDR3 sequences, roughly a sixth were seen once, and the ten largest hold around a fifth. This material consisted of peripheral blood mononuclear cells (PBMCs), taken at new diagnosis, from a patient treated with antithyroid drugs. The receptors originated from a female donor with Graves disease. The CDR3 runs from the conserved cysteine through the conserved F or W. A D gene is named only where the DNA matches it firmly. Not every row has a clone size; where given, it reads once, few, many or a size class.

.	many	TRBV5-1	TRBJ1-3	15	TGCGCCAGCAGCTTGGACCCAGGCTCTGGAAACACCATATATTTT	CASSLDPGSGNTIYF
.	many	TRBV3-1	TRBJ1-2	14	TGTGCCAGCAGCCAAGGGGCCAGTAACTATGGCTACACCTTC	CASSQGASNYGYTF
.	.	TRBV6-5	TRBJ2-3	15	TGTGCCAGCAGTTACGAAAGGGGTAGCACAGATACGCAGTATTTT	CASSYERGSTDTQYF
TRBD1	.	TRBV11-1	TRBJ1-1	16	TGCGCCGGCAGCCCCAGGTCCCTACAGGGGAGAGCTGAAGCTTTCTTT	CAGSPRSLQGRAEAFF
TRBD1	.	TRBV10-3	TRBJ2-7	12	TGTGCCATCCGCGGGACAGGGGACGAGCAGTACTTC	CAIRGTGDEQYF
.	many	TRBV3-1	TRBJ1-1	13	TGCGCCAGCAGCCAAGGTGGTAACACTGAAGCTTTCTTT	CASSQGGNTEAFF
.	many	TRBV28	TRBJ2-1	14	.	CASSFGPGVNEQFF
.	.	TRBV2	TRBJ2-5	14	TGTGCCAGCAGTTCCCCGGGACTTCCGGAGACCCAGTACTTC	CASSSPGLPETQYF
TRBD2	many	TRBV28	TRBJ2-2	20	TGTGCCAGCAGTACCCTTATACCCGGACTAGCGGGAGCGAACACCGGGGAGCTGTTTTTT	CASSTLIPGLAGANTGELFF
.	.	TRBV7-2	TRBJ1-6	15	TGTGCCAGCAGCTTAGGGGGTTTAGATAATTCACCCCTCCACTTT	CASSLGGLDNSPLHF
TRBD2	many	TRBV24-1	TRBJ2-1	16	TGTGCCACCAGTGATCTAGGGACTAGCGGGGTCAATGAGCAGTTCTTC	CATSDLGTSGVNEQFF
.	many	TRBV2	TRBJ2-1	12	TGTGCCAGCAGTGAAGGGTTGGATGAGCAGTTCTTC	CASSEGLDEQFF
TRBD1	many	TRBV27	TRBJ2-4	22	TGTGCCAGCAGTTTAAGGCTTCGCTATGGGACAGGGATTAGAAGGGCCAAAAACATTCAGTACTTC	CASSLRLRYGTGIRRAKNIQYF
.	many	TRBV4-3	TRBJ1-1	14	TGCGCCAGCAGCTTCGGGGCGGCGAACACTGAAGCTTTCTTT	CASSFGAANTEAFF
.	.	TRBV19	TRBJ1-1	16	TGTGCCAGTAGCCCAAAGGCGGGCAGGGTGAACACTGAAGCTTTCTTT	CASSPKAGRVNTEAFF
TRBD2	.	TRBV7-2	TRBJ2-1	16	TGTGCCAGCAGCCCAGGACTAGCGGTAATGTACAATGAGCAGTTCTTC	CASSPGLAVMYNEQFF
TRBD2	many	TRBV28	TRBJ2-1	15	TGTGCCAGCAGGGGACTAGCGGGAGGTAGGAATGAGCAGTTCTTC	CASRGLAGGRNEQFF
.	.	TRBV11-3	TRBJ1-4	15	TGTGCCAGCAGCGCCCCAGGGAGTAGGTTGGAAAAACTGTTTTTT	CASSAPGSRLEKLFF
TRBD1	.	TRBV2	TRBJ1-5	14	TGTGCCAGCAGTGCGACAGGGGATTATCAGCCCCAGCATTTT	CASSATGDYQPQHF
.	many	TRBV7-2	TRBJ1-1	13	TGTGCCAGCAGCTTACTCCCGTCCACTGAAGCTTTCTTT	CASSLLPSTEAFF
.	many	TRBV12-3/TRBV12-4	TRBJ2-5	12	TGTGCCAGCAGTTCCCCCGGAGAGACCCAGTACTTC	CASSSPGETQYF
TRBD2	many	TRBV2	TRBJ2-2	13	TGTGCCAGCCCAGGGACTAGCACCGGGGAGCTGTTTTTT	CASPGTSTGELFF
.	.	TRBV6-9	TRBJ2-6	16	TGTGCCAGCAGTTACGACGGGGCCTCTGGGGCCAACGTCCTGACTTTC	CASSYDGASGANVLTF
TRBD2	many	TRBV12-3/TRBV12-4	TRBJ2-1	14	TGTGCCCTTAGCGGGGGGCCAACCTACAATGAGCAGTTCTTC	CALSGGPTYNEQFF